The clone carrying this T cell receptor beta chain showed up just a few times. Its antigen remains unknown. The data stem from a study of CD8+CD57+ T cells in acquired aplastic anemia. Overall study: Sorted CD4+ plus CD8+ cells gave DNA averaging roughly 3 ug. Overall study results and limits: Patients versus controls showed no significant CD8+ Simpson's diversity difference.

In patients chosen for sequencing, flow cytometry had shown CD8+CD57+ cell expansion. Germline V gene data show CDR1 as MNHNS and CDR2 as SASEGT. Trimming removed 1 base from V and 0 bases from J, with 10 bases in between. The CDR3 has 16 residues. Profiling of TCR beta VDJ combinations and CDR3 sequences used genomic DNA as template. TCRdb itself ran the reads through MiXCR, one entry per CDR3 protein. The sample holds 150,000 to 200,000 distinct CDR3 sequences; 48% are singletons and the top ten take about 1.8%. The genes are TRBV6-1 and TRBJ1-3; D is ambiguous. The receptor was isolated from a human donor with aplastic anemia. Sequencing used sorted CD4+, CD8+, or CD8+CD57+ T cells (not recorded which) from PBMCs. The CDR3 is CASSEDARVSGNTIYF. CDR3 in DNA: TGTGCCAGCAGTGAAGATGCCAGAGTCTCTGGAAACACCATATATTTT.